This T cell receptor (beta chain) was captured in a study of cytomegalovirus exposure and HLA in healthy donors. Study-level points and caveats: According to an earlier analysis, most TCR beta V segments yielded productive rearrangements about 90% or about 30% of the time.

The study ran its PCR with 60 Vbeta and 13 Jbeta primers. TCRdb's copy holds only in-frame clones and misses some; the assay was immunoSEQ multiplex PCR. Here the sample spans around 100,000 clones, approximately 72% being singletons. Concerning this clone itself: The target antigen is unknown.

Germline values: CDR1 SGHRS, CDR2 YFSETQ. The CDR3 has 14 residues. With 2 bases clipped from V and 4 bases from J, the junction kept 3 bases outside the gene matches. Unrecorded immune exposures were likely, despite nominal health at sampling. Sample: PBMCs. The receptor was derived from a woman aged 45-60 years in good health and CMV-seronegative. The gene calls are TRBV5-1 and TRBJ2-7; 10 positions match TRBD1. CDR3 protein: CASSFEDRGYEQYF. CDR3 in DNA: TGCGCCAGCAGCTTCGAGGACAGGGGGTACGAGCAGTACTTC.